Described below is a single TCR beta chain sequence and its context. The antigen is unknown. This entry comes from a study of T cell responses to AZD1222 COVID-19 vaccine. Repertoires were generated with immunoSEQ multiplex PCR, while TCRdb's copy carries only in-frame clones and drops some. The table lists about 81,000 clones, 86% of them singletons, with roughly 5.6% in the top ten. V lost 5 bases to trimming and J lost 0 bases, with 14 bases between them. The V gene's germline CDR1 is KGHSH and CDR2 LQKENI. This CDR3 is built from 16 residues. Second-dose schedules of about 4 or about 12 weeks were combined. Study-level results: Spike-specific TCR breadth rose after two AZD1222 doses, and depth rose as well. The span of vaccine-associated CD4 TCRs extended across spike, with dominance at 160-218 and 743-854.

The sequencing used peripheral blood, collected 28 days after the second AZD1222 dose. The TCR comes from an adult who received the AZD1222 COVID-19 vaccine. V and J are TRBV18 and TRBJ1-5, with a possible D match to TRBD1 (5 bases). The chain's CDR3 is CASSVAPGTSNQPQHF. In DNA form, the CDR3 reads TGTGCCAGCTCAGTCGCCCCAGGGACTAGCAATCAGCCCCAGCATTTT.